The next 27 T cell receptor beta chains were all read from a single sample in a study of cytomegalovirus exposure and HLA in healthy donors. The PCR was carried out with 60 Vbeta primers and 13 Jbeta primers. Clones were sequenced by immunoSEQ multiplex PCR, and TCRdb holds only the in-frame ones, with some missing. The data hold some 160,000 clones, with roughly a tenth observed a single time. Sequencing was performed on PBMCs. These receptors all stem from a male donor in good health and CMV-seronegative.

This clone was recorded a few times. The genes are TRBV5-1 and TRBJ1-1; no firm D call. V gave up 0 bases and J gave up 2 bases, with 11 bases separating them. Germline CDR1 and CDR2: SGHRS and YFSETQ. The CDR3 covers 15 residues. The CDR3 is CASSLDTDINTEAFF. As DNA, the CDR3 is TGCGCCAGCAGCTTGGACACAGATATCAACACTGAAGCTTTCTTT.

V usage is TRBV7-9 and J usage is TRBJ2-7, with D maybe TRBD1 (5 bases). The length of the CDR3 is 12 residues. Germline lookup yields CDR1 SEHNR and CDR2 FQNEAQ (reference sequence). V was cut by 9 bases and J by 2 bases, with 11 bases left in between. CDR3 nucleotides: TGTGCCAGTGGCCAGGGAACCTACGAGCAGTACTTC. Encoded protein: CASGQGTYEQYF.

V and J are TRBV4-3 and TRBJ1-5; TRBD1 aligns across 10 bases. The trim removed 5 bases at V and 4 bases at J, leaving 2 bases unmatched. CDR1 and CDR2 from the germline V gene are LGHNA and YSLEER. This CDR3 region has 14 residues. The CDR3, as DNA: TGCGCCAGCAGCAAGGGACAGGGGAATCAGCCCCAGCATTTT. It is translated as CASSKGQGNQPQHF.

This clone was picked up a small number of times. This chain links TRBV28 with TRBJ1-3, with 8 bases aligning to TRBD1. Germline V lookup: CDR1 MDHEN, CDR2 SYDVKM. The V segment lost 4 bases and the J segment 7 bases; nucleotides outside the gene matches: 12. The CDR3 totals 16 residues. The CDR3 spells CASSSAGTGFWNTIYF. CDR3 in DNA: TGTGCCAGCAGTTCTGCCGGGACAGGTTTTTGGAACACCATATATTTT.

This chain joins TRBV7-9 and TRBJ1-6; D remains ambiguous. V was pared by 5 bases and J by 10 bases, with 12 bases between. The germline gives CDR1 SEHNR, CDR2 FQNEAQ (reference sequence). There are 13 residues in the CDR3. This CDR3 reads CASSATRESPLHF. Written as DNA, the CDR3 is TGTGCCAGCAGCGCGACTAGGGAGTCACCCCTCCACTTT.

This chain connects TRBV2 to TRBJ2-6, with TRBD2 matching 11 bases. With V trimmed by 6 bases and J by 5 bases, 12 bases remained unmatched. This CDR3 spans 18 amino acids. Looked up from germline, CDR1 is SNHLY and CDR2 is FYNNEI. The CDR3 reads CASRDVAGGHSRANVLTF. CDR3 nucleotide sequence: TGTGCCAGCAGGGACGTAGCGGGAGGGCATTCTAGGGCCAACGTCCTGACTTTC.

This clone was detected a few times. The chain employs TRBV28 and TRBJ2-7; maybe TRBD2 (6 bases). CDR3 length equals 15 residues. Germline V gives CDR1 MDHEN, CDR2 SYDVKM. V gave up 7 bases and J gave up 0 bases, with 16 bases separating them. The CDR3 DNA reads TGTGCCAGCAATGGGGGAGCGGGCAGCTCCTACGAGCAGTACTTC. It codes for CASNGGAGSSYEQYF.

This chain uses TRBV7-2 with TRBJ2-3, with 9 bases matching TRBD1. The CDR3 covers 15 residues. Germline V gene sequence: CDR1 SGHTA, CDR2 FQGNSA. V dropped 4 bases and J dropped 7; count of bases not matched to a gene: 9. CDR3: CASSSVGTGPNTQYF. The DNA of the CDR3 is TGTGCCAGCAGCTCCGTCGGGACAGGGCCGAATACGCAGTATTTT.

Only a few counts were recorded for this clone. The V gene is TRBV5-4, the J gene TRBJ2-7; D call uncertain. Deletions cut 1 base from V and 5 bases from J, with 16 bases between. The CDR3 consists of 15 residues. CDR1 is SGHNT and CDR2 is YYREEE in the germline V gene (reference sequence). The CDR3 DNA sequence: TGTGCCAGCAGCTTGTTGGAATGGAGTAAGGACGAGCAGTACTTC. It codes for CASSLLEWSKDEQYF. The complete variable domain, with remaining parts taken from reference TRBV5-4 and TRBJ2-7, reads ETGVTQSPTHLIKTRGQQVTLRCSSQSGHNTVSWYQQALGQGPQFIFQYYREEENGRGNFPPRFSGLQFPNYSSELNVNALELDDSALYLCASSLLEWSKDEQYFGPGTRLTVT.

The chain employs TRBV27 and TRBJ1-1; D may be TRBD1 (6 bases). V was clipped by 4 bases and J by 3 bases, with 18 bases between them. Germline V lookup: CDR1 MNHEY, CDR2 SMNVEV (reference sequence). The CDR3 contains 16 residues. In DNA, the CDR3 is TGTGCCAGCAGTTCCTCAGGGGTCACAGGGTACACTGAAGCTTTCTTT. As protein: CASSSSGVTGYTEAFF.

CDR3 sequence: CASSLGQGAYQPQHF. The DNA for the CDR3 is TGTGCCAGCAGCCTGGGACAGGGGGCTTATCAGCCCCAGCATTTT. J is TRBJ1-5 and V is TRBV11-2, with 12 bases fitting TRBD1. V trimming: 5 bases; J trimming: 5 bases; junction bases outside the gene matches: 4. From germline, CDR1 is SGHAT and CDR2 FQNNGV. This CDR3 has 15 residues.

This clone was observed a few times. V gene TRBV7-2 combines with J gene TRBJ1-5; weak D call: TRBD1 (6 bases). Germline-derived CDR1 and CDR2 are SGHTA and FQGNSA. The CDR3 totals 15 residues. Trimming stripped 1 base from V and 7 bases from J, with 14 bases between. In nucleotides, the CDR3 is TGTGCCAGCAGCTTAGACAGGGCAGGAGGACAGCCCCAGCATTTT. Its translation: CASSLDRAGGQPQHF.

J is TRBJ2-3 and V is TRBV30, with 8 bases identical to TRBD2. Looked up from germline, CDR1 is GTSNPN and CDR2 is SVGIG (reference sequence). The CDR3 runs to 14 residues. The junction had 6 bases not matched to a gene; V was cut back by 3 bases and J by 4 bases. The DNA for the CDR3 is TGTGCCTGGAGCTGGAGCGGGAGATCAGATACGCAGTATTTT. Translation: CAWSWSGRSDTQYF.

J is TRBJ2-7 and V is TRBV7-9, with D possibly being TRBD2 (5 bases). Per germline, CDR1 SEHNR and CDR2 FQNEAQ (reference sequence). Trimming shortened V by 0 bases and J by 0 bases, and 12 bases separated the two germline ends. This CDR3 has 16 residues. CDR3 nucleotides: TGTGCCAGCAGCTTAGCGTCCGCGGGCAACTCCTACGAGCAGTACTTC. Protein product: CASSLASAGNSYEQYF.

As concerns this clone: Other nucleotide sequences in the sample specify the same CDR3. V is TRBV28 and J is TRBJ1-5; 8 positions match TRBD1. This CDR3 is built from 15 residues. The V gene's germline CDR1 is MDHEN and CDR2 SYDVKM. The V and J ends lost 5 bases and 2 bases, in that order; junction bases with no gene match: 5. The CDR3: CASSLRGQGNQPQHF. The DNA for the CDR3 is TGTGCCAGCAGTCTCAGGGGGCAAGGCAATCAGCCCCAGCATTTT.

This rearrangement joins TRBV5-1 to TRBJ2-7; possibly TRBD1 for D (7 bases). Trimming pared 1 base from V and 4 bases from J, leaving 12 bases between. From germline, CDR1 is SGHRS and CDR2 YFSETQ. The CDR3 extends over 14 amino acids. Written as DNA, the CDR3 is TGCGCCAGCAGCTTGAACCCAGGGGGGTACGAGCAGTACTTC. It specifies CASSLNPGGYEQYF. Drawing the rest from reference TRBV5-1 and TRBJ2-7, the complete variable domain is KAGVTQTPRYLIKTRGQQVTLSCSPISGHRSVSWYQQTPGQGLQFLFEYFSETQRNKGNFPGRFSGRQFSNSRSEMNVSTLELGDSALYLCASSLNPGGYEQYFGPGTRLTVT.

CDR3 coding DNA: TGTGCCAGCAGTTACTCTGGCGGAAGCTCCTACGAGCAGTACTTC. Protein: CASSYSGGSSYEQYF. The chain recombines TRBV6-6 with TRBJ2-7; no clear D gene. The CDR3 sequence is 15 residues long. V lost 0 bases to trimming and J lost 0 bases, with 9 bases between them. Germline CDR1 and CDR2: MNHNY and SVGAGI (reference sequence).

The rearrangement links TRBV28 to TRBJ1-2; 8 nucleotides line up with TRBD1. Looked up from germline, CDR1 is MDHEN and CDR2 is SYDVKM. CDR3 length: 16 amino acids. V was clipped by 2 bases and J by 5 bases; unmatched bases: 10. The CDR3 here is CASSLISTGGGYGYTF. The CDR3 DNA reads as TGTGCCAGCAGTTTAATCAGCACAGGGGGTGGATATGGCTACACCTTC.

The chain couples TRBV9 to TRBJ1-6; TRBD1 agrees at 7 bases. Trimming removed 3 bases from V and 8 bases from J; junction bases left unmatched: 8. The CDR3 is 15 residues long. From germline, CDR1 is SGDLS and CDR2 YYNGEE. This chain's CDR3 is CASSARQGGDSPLHF. CDR3 DNA: TGTGCCAGCAGCGCAAGACAGGGTGGGGATTCACCCCTCCACTTT.

A few counts support this clone. The chain carries TRBV20-1 and TRBJ1-2; 7 bases align to TRBD1. This CDR3 contains 10 residues. V was clipped by 6 bases and J by 6 bases; unmatched bases: 1. Germline assignment: CDR1 DFQATT and CDR2 SNEGSKA (reference sequence). In nucleotides, the CDR3 is TGCAGTGCGGGACAGAATGGCTACACCTTC. Protein: CSAGQNGYTF.

A few counts support this clone. The chain combines TRBV4-1 with TRBJ2-2; 11 positions agree with TRBD1. The length of the CDR3 is 17 residues. Germline CDR1 and CDR2: MGHRA and YSYEKL. V lost 1 base and J lost 6; bases outside the gene matches: 7. The CDR3 region is CASSQVWDRGGAGELFF. The CDR3, as DNA: TGCGCCAGCAGCCAAGTCTGGGACAGGGGGGGGGCCGGGGAGCTGTTTTTT.

This clone occurred a few times. The chain is built from TRBV28 and TRBJ1-2, with D perhaps TRBD1 (5 bases). The CDR3 covers 15 residues. V was clipped by 6 bases and J by 0 bases, with 14 bases between them. Germline CDR1 is MDHEN and CDR2 is SYDVKM. CDR3 in DNA: TGTGCCAGCAGCCCGGTGGGGGGTGCTAACTATGGCTACACCTTC. Amino acids: CASSPVGGANYGYTF.

In its sample, this clone was seen a few times. The chain combines TRBV7-9 with TRBJ2-1, with 10 nucleotides matching TRBD2. V shed 5 bases, J shed 4 bases, and the junction held 5 bases outside the gene matches. The CDR3 is 15 residues long. Germline V lookup: CDR1 SEHNR, CDR2 FQNEAQ (reference sequence). CDR3 bases: TGTGCCAGCAGCACCGCTAGCGGGGGATACAATGAGCAGTTCTTC. Amino acids: CASSTASGGYNEQFF.

This clone was detected only a few times. Different DNA sequences within this sample yield the same CDR3. The J gene is TRBJ1-1, the V gene TRBV7-9; 7 nucleotides agree with TRBD1. The CDR3 sequence is 13 residues long. The J segment lost 4 bases and the V segment lost 2 bases, leaving 1 base of the junction unmatched. Germline values: CDR1 SEHNR, CDR2 FQNEAQ (reference sequence). DNA of the CDR3: TGTGCCAGCAGCTTACCAGGGGGCACTGAAGCTTTCTTT. Its protein is CASSLPGGTEAFF.

The V and J genes are TRBV4-2 and TRBJ2-2; D is perhaps TRBD1 (5 bases). This CDR3 is 15 amino acids long. Germline V gene data show CDR1 as LGHNA and CDR2 as YNFKEQ. V was cut by 1 base and J by 1 base, with 7 bases left in between. This CDR3 is CASSQGQGNTGELFF. For the CDR3, the DNA is TGTGCCAGCAGCCAAGGTCAGGGGAACACCGGGGAGCTGTTTTTT.

This clone has more than one count but fewer than ten. V is TRBV5-6 and J is TRBJ1-3; no clear D. Per the germline V gene, CDR1 is SGHDT and CDR2 is YYEEEE. V was clipped by 4 bases and J by 11 bases, with 13 bases between them. This CDR3 comprises 12 residues. The CDR3 region is CASSPNPGPIYF. CDR3 DNA sequence: TGTGCCAGCAGCCCGAACCCTGGGCCCATATATTTT.

This clone was seen only a few times. The chain uses TRBV4-2 and TRBJ2-3; the match to TRBD1 covers 11 bases. Looked up from germline, CDR1 is LGHNA and CDR2 is YNFKEQ. The V gene end was trimmed by 4 bases and the J gene end by 6 bases; junction bases not matched to a gene: 12. The CDR3 is 17 residues long. CDR3 in amino acids: CASSLFGGQGARDTQYF. In DNA, the CDR3 is TGTGCCAGCAGCCTATTTGGCGGACAGGGGGCGCGGGATACGCAGTATTTT.